This T cell receptor beta chain emerged from a study of shared clonotypes between healthy human individuals. The germline V gene encodes CDR1 SGHAT and CDR2 FQNNGV. The CDR3 length is 12 residues. Trimming left V 4 bases short and J 8 bases short, with 9 bases between. TCRdb keeps only in-frame clones here, not all; method: immunoSEQ multiplex PCR. This sample has 800,000 or so clones, with 96% found just once. CD45RO-negative, CCR7-selected cells formed the naive CD8 fraction, which excluded terminally differentiated effector memory CD45RA+ cells. This clone was seen once. Sequenced material: naive CD8+ T cells sorted from blood. The V gene is TRBV11-2, the J gene TRBJ2-1; D gene uncertain. This clonotype was obtained from a man under 40 in good health. CDR3 region: CASSSENDEQFF. The CDR3 region has the DNA TGTGCCAGCAGCTCCGAAAACGATGAGCAGTTCTTC.